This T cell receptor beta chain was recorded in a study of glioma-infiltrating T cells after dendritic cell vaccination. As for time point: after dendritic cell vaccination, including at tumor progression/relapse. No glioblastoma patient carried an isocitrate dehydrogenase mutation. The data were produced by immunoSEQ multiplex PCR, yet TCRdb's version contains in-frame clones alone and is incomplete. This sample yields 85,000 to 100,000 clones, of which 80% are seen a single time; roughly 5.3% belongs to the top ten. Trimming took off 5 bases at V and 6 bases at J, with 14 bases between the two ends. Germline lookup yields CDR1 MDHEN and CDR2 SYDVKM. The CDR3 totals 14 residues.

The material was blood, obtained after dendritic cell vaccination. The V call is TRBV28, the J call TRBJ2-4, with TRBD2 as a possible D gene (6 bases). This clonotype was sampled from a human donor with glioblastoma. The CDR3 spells CASSGLGGVNIQYF. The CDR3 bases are TGTGCCAGCAGTGGGCTCGGCGGGGTAAACATTCAGTACTTC.